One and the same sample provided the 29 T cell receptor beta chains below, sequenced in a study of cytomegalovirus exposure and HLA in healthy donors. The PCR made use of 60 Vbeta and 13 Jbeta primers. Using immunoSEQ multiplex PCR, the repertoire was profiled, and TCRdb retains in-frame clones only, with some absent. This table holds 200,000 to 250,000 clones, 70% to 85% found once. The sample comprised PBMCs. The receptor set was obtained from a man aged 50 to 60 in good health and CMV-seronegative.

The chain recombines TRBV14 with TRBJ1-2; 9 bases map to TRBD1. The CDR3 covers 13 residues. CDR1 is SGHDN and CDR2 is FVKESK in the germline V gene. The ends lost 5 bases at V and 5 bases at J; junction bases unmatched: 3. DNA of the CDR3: TGTGCCAGCAGCGGACAGGGGAGATATGGCTACACCTTC. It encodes CASSGQGRYGYTF.

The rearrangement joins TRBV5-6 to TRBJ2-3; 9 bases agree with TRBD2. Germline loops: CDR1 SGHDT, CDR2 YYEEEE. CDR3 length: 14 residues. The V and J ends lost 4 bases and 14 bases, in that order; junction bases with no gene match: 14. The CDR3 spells CASSPGGAGGPWYF. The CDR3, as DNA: TGTGCCAGCAGCCCCGGGGGGGCGGGAGGGCCATGGTATTTT.

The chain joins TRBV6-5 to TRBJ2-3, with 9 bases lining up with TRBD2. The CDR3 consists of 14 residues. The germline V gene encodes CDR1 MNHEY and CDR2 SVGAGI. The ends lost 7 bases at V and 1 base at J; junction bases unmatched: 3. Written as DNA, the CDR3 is TGTGCCAGCACTTGGACTAGCGGCACAGATACGCAGTATTTT. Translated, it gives CASTWTSGTDTQYF.

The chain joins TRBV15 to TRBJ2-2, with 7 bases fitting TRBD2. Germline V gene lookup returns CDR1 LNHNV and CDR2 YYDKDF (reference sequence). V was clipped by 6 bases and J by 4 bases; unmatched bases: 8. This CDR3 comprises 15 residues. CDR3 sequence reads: CATRGGGVSTGELFF. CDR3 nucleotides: TGTGCCACCAGGGGGGGAGGGGTGAGCACCGGGGAGCTGTTTTTT.

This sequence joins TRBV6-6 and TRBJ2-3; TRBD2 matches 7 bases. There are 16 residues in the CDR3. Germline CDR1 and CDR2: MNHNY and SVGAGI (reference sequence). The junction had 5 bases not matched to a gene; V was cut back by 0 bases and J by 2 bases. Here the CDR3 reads CASSYSRLAHTDTQYF. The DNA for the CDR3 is TGTGCCAGCAGTTACTCGCGACTAGCCCACACAGATACGCAGTATTTT.

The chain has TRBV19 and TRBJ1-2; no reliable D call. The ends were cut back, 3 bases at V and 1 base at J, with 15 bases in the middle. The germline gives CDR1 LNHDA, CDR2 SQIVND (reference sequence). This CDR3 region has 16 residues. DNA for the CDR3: TGTGCCAGTAGTATGGAGTCAGATCCTCTTAACTATGGCTACACCTTC. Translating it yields CASSMESDPLNYGYTF.

This CDR3 reads CASSPLLAGGGNEQFF. CDR3 coding DNA: TGTGCCAGCAGCCCCCTACTAGCGGGAGGTGGCAATGAGCAGTTCTTC. V and J are TRBV7-9 and TRBJ2-1; TRBD2 agrees at 12 bases. The CDR3 has 16 amino acids. Looked up from germline, CDR1 is SEHNR and CDR2 is FQNEAQ (reference sequence). J lost 6 bases, V lost 5 bases, and 8 bases had no gene match.

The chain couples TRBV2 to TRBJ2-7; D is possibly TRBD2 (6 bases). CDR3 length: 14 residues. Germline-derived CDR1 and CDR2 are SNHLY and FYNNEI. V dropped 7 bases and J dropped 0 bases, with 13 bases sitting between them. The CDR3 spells CASTRDLSSYEQYF. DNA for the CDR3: TGTGCCAGCACGAGGGACTTGAGCTCCTACGAGCAGTACTTC.

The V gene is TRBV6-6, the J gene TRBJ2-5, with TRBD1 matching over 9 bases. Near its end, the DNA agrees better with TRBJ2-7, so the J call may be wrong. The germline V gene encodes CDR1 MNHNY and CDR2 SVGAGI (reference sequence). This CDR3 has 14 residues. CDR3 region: CASSLQGAPDEQYF. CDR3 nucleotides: TGTGCCAGCAGCTTACAGGGGGCGCCCGACGAGCAGTACTTC.

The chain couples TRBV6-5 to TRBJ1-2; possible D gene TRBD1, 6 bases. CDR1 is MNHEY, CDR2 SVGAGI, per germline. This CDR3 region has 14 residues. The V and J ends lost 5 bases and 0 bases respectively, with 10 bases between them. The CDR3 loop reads CASSLRTANYGYTF. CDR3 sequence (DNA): TGTGCCAGCAGTCTTCGGACAGCTAACTATGGCTACACCTTC.

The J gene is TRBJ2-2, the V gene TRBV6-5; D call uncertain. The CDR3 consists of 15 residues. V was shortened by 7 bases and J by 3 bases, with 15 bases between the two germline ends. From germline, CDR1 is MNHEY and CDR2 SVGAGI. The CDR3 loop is CASIRTSLDTGELFF. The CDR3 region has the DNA TGTGCCAGCATACGAACTTCGTTGGACACCGGGGAGCTGTTTTTT.

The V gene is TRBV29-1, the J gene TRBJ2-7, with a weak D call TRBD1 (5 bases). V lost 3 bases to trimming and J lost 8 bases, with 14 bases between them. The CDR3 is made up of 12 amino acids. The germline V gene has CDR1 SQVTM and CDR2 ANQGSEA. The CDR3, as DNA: TGCAGCGTTGATCTGGCCTCAGGGAAGCAGTACTTC. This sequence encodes CSVDLASGKQYF.

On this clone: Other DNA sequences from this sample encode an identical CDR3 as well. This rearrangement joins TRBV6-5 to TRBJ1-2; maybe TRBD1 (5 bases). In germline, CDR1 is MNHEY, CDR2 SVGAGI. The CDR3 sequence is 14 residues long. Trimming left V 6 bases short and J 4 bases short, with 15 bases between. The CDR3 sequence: CASRFSQGVYGYTF. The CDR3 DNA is TGTGCCAGCAGGTTCTCGCAGGGCGTCTATGGCTACACCTTC.

CDR3 bases: TGTGCCAGCAGCTCCGGGACAGGGAATCAGCCCCAGCATTTT. Encoded protein: CASSSGTGNQPQHF. The chain is built from TRBV5-4 and TRBJ1-5; 9 bases line up with TRBD1. This CDR3 has 14 amino acids. Germline V CDR1 and CDR2: SGHNT, YYREEE (reference sequence). J gave up 4 bases and V 3 bases, and 2 bases lay outside the gene matches.

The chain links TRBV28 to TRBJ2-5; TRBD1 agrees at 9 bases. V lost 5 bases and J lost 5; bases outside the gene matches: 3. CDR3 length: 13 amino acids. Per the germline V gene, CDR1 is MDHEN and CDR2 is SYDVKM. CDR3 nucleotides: TGTGCCAGCAGTCCCGGGACAGGGGAGACCCAGTACTTC. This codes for CASSPGTGETQYF.

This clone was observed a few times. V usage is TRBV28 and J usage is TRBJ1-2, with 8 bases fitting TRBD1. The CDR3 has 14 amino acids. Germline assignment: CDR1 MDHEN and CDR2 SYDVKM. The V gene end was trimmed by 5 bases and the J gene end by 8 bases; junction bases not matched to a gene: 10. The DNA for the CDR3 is TGTGCCAGCAGTGATTTCAGGGGGCTTAGGGGCTACACCTTC. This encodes CASSDFRGLRGYTF.

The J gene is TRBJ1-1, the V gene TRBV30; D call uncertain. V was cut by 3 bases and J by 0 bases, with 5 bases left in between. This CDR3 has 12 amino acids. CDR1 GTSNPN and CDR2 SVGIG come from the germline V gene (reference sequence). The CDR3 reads CAWSELNTEAFF. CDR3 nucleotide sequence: TGTGCCTGGAGCGAGCTGAACACTGAAGCTTTCTTT.

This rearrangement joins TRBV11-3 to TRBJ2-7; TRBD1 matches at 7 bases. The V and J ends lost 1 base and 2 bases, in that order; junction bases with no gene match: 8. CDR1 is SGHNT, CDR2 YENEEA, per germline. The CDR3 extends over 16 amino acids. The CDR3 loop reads CASSLVPDRTPYEQYF. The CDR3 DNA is TGTGCCAGCAGCTTAGTCCCGGACAGGACGCCCTACGAGCAGTACTTC.

CDR3 sequence: CATSRGQYSYEQYF. CDR3 nucleotide sequence: TGTGCCACCAGCAGGGGGCAGTACTCCTACGAGCAGTACTTC. The rearrangement links TRBV15 to TRBJ2-7; the D gene is possibly TRBD1 (5 bases). CDR1 LNHNV and CDR2 YYDKDF come from the germline V gene (reference sequence). Deletions cut 3 bases from V and 0 bases from J, with 9 bases between. CDR3 length: 14 amino acids.

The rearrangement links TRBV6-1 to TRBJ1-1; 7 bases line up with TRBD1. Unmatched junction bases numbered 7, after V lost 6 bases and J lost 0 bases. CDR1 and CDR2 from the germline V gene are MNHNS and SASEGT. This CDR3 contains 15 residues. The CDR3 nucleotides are TGTGCCAGCAGAAAAACCGGGACAGTGAACACTGAAGCTTTCTTT. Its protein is CASRKTGTVNTEAFF.

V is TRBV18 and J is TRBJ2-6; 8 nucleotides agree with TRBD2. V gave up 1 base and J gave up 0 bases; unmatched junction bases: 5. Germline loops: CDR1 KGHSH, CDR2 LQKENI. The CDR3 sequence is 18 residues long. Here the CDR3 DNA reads TGTGCCAGCTCACCACAACGGACTAGCAGCTCTGGGGCCAACGTCCTGACTTTC. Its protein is CASSPQRTSSSGANVLTF.

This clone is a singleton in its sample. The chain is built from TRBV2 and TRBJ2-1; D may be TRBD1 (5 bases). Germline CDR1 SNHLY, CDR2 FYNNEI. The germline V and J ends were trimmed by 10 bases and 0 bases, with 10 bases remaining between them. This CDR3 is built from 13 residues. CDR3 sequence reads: CATRASSYNEQFF. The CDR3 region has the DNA TGTGCCACCAGGGCTAGCTCCTACAATGAGCAGTTCTTC.

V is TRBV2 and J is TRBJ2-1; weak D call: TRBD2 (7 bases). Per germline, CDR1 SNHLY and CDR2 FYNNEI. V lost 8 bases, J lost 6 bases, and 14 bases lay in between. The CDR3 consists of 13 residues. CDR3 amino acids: CASLRGGSNEQFF. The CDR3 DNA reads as TGTGCCAGCCTCAGGGGAGGGAGCAATGAGCAGTTCTTC.

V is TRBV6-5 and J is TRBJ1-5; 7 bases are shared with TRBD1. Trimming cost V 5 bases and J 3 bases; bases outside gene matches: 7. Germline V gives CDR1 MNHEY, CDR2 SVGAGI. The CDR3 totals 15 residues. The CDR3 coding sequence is TGTGCCAGCAGTAAACAGGGGCGCAACAATCAGCCCCAGCATTTT. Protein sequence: CASSKQGRNNQPQHF.

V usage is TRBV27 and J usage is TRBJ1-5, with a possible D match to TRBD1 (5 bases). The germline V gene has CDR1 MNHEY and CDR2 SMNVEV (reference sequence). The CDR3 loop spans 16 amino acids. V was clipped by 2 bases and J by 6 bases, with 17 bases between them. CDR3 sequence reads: CASSLRPTVGGQPQHF. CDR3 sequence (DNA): TGTGCCAGCAGTTTACGCCCGACAGTAGGCGGTCAGCCCCAGCATTTT.

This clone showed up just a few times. The CDR3 spells CASSLRQQNTEAFF. CDR3 in DNA: TGTGCCAGCAGTTTAAGACAGCAGAACACTGAAGCTTTCTTT. V usage is TRBV28 and J usage is TRBJ1-1; the D gene is possibly TRBD1 (5 bases). V lost 2 bases and J lost 1, with 8 bases in between. Germline V lookup: CDR1 MDHEN, CDR2 SYDVKM. The CDR3 sequence is 14 residues long.

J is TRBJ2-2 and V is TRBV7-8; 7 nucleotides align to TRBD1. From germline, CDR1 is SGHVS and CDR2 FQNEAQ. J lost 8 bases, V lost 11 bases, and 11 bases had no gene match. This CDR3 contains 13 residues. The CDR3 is CARGQDLSGELFF. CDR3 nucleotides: TGTGCCCGTGGACAGGATCTTAGTGGGGAGCTGTTTTTT.

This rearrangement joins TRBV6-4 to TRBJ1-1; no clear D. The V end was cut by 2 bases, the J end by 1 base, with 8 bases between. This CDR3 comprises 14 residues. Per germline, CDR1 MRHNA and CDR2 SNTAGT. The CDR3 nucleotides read TGTGCCAGCAGTGACGGCCGATCGAACACTGAAGCTTTCTTT. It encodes CASSDGRSNTEAFF.

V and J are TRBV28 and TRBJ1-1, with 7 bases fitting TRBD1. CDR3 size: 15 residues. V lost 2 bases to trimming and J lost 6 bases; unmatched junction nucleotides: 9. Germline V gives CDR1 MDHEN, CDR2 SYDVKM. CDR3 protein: CASSLSRTGPAEAFF. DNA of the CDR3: TGTGCCAGCAGTTTAAGCCGGACAGGACCTGCTGAAGCTTTCTTT.